What follows describes a single T cell receptor (beta chain). This receptor's antigen is unknown. No base qualities exist here, and no much larger clone lies one base off it. This specimen belongs to a study of blood T cells in healthy people across ages (dated by TCRdb to 2014 to 2015). Some background on the complete study: In model experiments, template switching captured about one uniquely barcoded TCR beta cDNA molecule for every two T cells. Four age groups were formed from the donors: young (average approximately 15 years), middle-aged (more than 35), aged (more than 55) and long-lived (more than 75). The study analyzed two additional independent replicas of 1 million unique cDNA reads from the same blood draw for two donors, one aged 18 to 29 and one aged 80 or older. To avoid experimental bias, donors of different ages were spread randomly across the sequencing lanes. The study measured age-related changes in TCR beta repertoire diversity using deep sequencing normalized with unique cDNA molecular identifiers.

Broader findings and caveats from the paper: Estimates of total diversity from one million sequenced T cells were regarded as lower bounds and underestimates. There was a strong correlation between observed TCR beta diversity and the percentage of naive T cells measured by flow cytometry. Since profiling was done on bulk unsorted PBMCs, naive and antigen-experienced compartments could not be conclusively compared. Compared with the aged group, more naive CD4+ T cells, fewer expanded clones and increased TCR diversity were shown by the long-lived group, suggesting age selection. Because donor CMV infection status was unknown, age-related changes in expanded clonotypes were potentially confounded. Observed TCR beta diversity per million T cells fell roughly linearly with age, and a significant reduction was already apparent by age around 40.

Donors were a few dozen systemically healthy Caucasian individuals from Russia aged about 6 to 100 years. Each donor gave about 11 milliliters of peripheral blood, drawn into EDTA-treated Vacutainer tubes. Ficoll-Paque density-gradient centrifugation was used to isolate PBMCs, with at least 6 million per sample. Total RNA was extracted from PBMCs with Trizol reagent, with at least 6 micrograms obtained per sample. For every donor, an aliquot of PBMCs went through flow cytometry to measure the percentages of naive CD45RAhigh/CD27high T cells. V lost 1 base and J lost 6 bases; the stretch between them is 13 bases long. Based on the germline V gene, the CDR1 and CDR2 sequences are SGHAT and FQNNGV. Spanning cysteine to phenylalanine, the CDR3 consists of 14 amino acids. The sequence is cut down to CDR3 DNA, 42 bases in frame from base 1. Receptor amplification or capture employed 5' RACE. TCRdb lists the instrument as Illumina HiSeq 2500. A second roughly 6 to 12 cycle PCR used a sample-barcoded 5' primer and a J-beta primer mix. A unique molecular identifier was introduced onto each TCR beta cDNA molecule by a template-switch 5' adaptor carrying 12 random nucleotides. Each sample yielded at least 2.5 million CDR3-containing paired-end reads. First-strand cDNA synthesis was performed from all RNA using the Mint cDNA synthesis kit, with priming by a TRBC-specific oligonucleotide. Following uracil-DNA glycosylase treatment, all cDNA underwent a first 18-cycle PCR with the universal primers M1SS and BC2_uni_R. Regarding the original processing steps: Each sample was normalized by randomly selecting 1 million high-quality reads, each carrying a distinct molecular identifier. Reads with shared molecular identifiers were discarded instead of being binned into consensus sequences. MiTCR, with a Q25 quality threshold and the strictest error-elimination algorithm, was used for CDR3 identification, clonotype clustering and error correction. A nonparametric unseen species model using Euler transformation provided a lower-bound estimate of total TCR beta diversity. Starting from the raw public reads, TCRdb applied fastp trimming at Q25, assembled clones with MiXCR and retained in-frame beta chains. Identical CDR3 protein sequences are pooled into one entry, listed with their most common genes and DNA. TCRdb, not the authors, supplied the V and J calls. For this sample the table gives about 1.5 million distinct CDR3 sequences, of which approximately 42% were detected only once. The ten largest make up 4% of the sample.

Here the chain combines TRBV11-2 and TRBJ2-7; matching of 5 bases hints at TRBD1 as the D gene. Sequencing was done on a sample of blood. The source of this sequence is a woman in her late teens or twenties in good health. The CDR3 in this case is CASSLAGLHGEQYF. The nucleotide sequence is TGTGCCAGCAGCTTAGCAGGGCTTCATGGCGAGCAGTACTTC.